These 5 T cell receptor beta chains were sequenced from one sample in a study of cytomegalovirus exposure and HLA in healthy donors. A multiplex PCR was run with 60 Vbeta primers and 13 Jbeta primers. Generated by immunoSEQ multiplex PCR, the TCRdb table keeps only in-frame clones and is missing some. Of about 83,000 clones listed, around 81% are singletons. Source material: PBMCs. These receptors were collected from a woman aged 30 to 39 in good health and CMV-seronegative.

V is TRBV29-1 and J is TRBJ1-5, with D maybe TRBD1 (5 bases). This CDR3 has 13 amino acids. Per germline, CDR1 SQVTM and CDR2 ANQGSEA. The V end was cut by 6 bases, the J end by 1 base, with 10 bases between. Here the CDR3 DNA reads TGCAGCGTACTCGGACAAAGCAATCAGCCCCAGCATTTT. Residues: CSVLGQSNQPQHF.

Only a few counts were recorded for this clone. The gene calls are TRBV7-9 and TRBJ2-7, with D tentatively TRBD2 (6 bases). In germline, CDR1 is SEHNR, CDR2 FQNEAQ (reference sequence). Trimming cost V 4 bases and J 1 base, with 8 bases left between them. This CDR3 has 13 amino acids. Written as DNA, the CDR3 is TGTGCCAGCAGCTGGGGGACTTCCTACGAGCAGTACTTC. Translating it yields CASSWGTSYEQYF. The whole variable domain, remainder taken from reference TRBV7-9 and TRBJ2-7, is DTGVSQNPRHKITKRGQNVTFRCDPISEHNRLYWYRQTLGQGPEFLTYFQNEAQLEKSRLLSDRFSAERPKGSFSTLEIQRTEQGDSAMYLCASSWGTSYEQYFGPGTRLTVT.

The chain couples TRBV28 to TRBJ2-5; maybe TRBD2 (6 bases). The CDR3 is 13 residues long. The germline gives CDR1 MDHEN, CDR2 SYDVKM. V was trimmed by 7 bases and J by 11 bases, leaving 20 bases between them. CDR3 bases: TGTGCCAGCATTAGCGGCCATGGGGATCCTCAGTACTTC. This codes for CASISGHGDPQYF. The full variable domain, with the rest looked up from reference TRBV28 and TRBJ2-5, is DVKVTQSSRYLVKRTGEKVFLECVQDMDHENMFWYRQDPGLGLRLIYFSYDVKMKEKGDIPEGYSVSREKKERFSLILESASTNQTSMYLCASISGHGDPQYFGPGTRLLVL.

The genes are TRBV2 and TRBJ1-1, with 8 nucleotides matching TRBD1. Germline V gives CDR1 SNHLY, CDR2 FYNNEI. The CDR3 extends over 13 amino acids. J lost 1 base, V lost 6 bases, and 1 base had no gene match. CDR3 amino acids: CASRGQANTEAFF. Written as DNA, the CDR3 is TGTGCCAGCAGGGGACAGGCGAACACTGAAGCTTTCTTT.

CDR3 in amino acids: CASSPTGDYGYTF. CDR3 bases: TGTGCCAGTAGTCCAACAGGGGACTATGGCTACACCTTC. V usage is TRBV19 and J usage is TRBJ1-2; 7 bases match TRBD1. Germline CDR1 LNHDA, CDR2 SQIVND (reference sequence). The CDR3 runs to 13 residues. The junction had 3 bases not matched to a gene; V was cut back by 5 bases and J by 3 bases.